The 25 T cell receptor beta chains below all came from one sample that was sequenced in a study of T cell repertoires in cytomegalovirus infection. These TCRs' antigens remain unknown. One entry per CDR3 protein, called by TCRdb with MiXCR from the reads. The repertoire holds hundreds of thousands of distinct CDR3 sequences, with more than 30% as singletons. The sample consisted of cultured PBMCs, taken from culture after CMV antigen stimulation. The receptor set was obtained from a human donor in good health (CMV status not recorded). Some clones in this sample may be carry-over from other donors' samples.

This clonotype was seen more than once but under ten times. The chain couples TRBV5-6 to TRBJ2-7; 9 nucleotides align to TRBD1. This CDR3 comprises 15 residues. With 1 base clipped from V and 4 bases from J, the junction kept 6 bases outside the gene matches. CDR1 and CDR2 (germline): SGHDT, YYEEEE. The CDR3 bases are TGTGCCAGCAGCTTGCCAGGACAGGGGAGGTACGAGCAGTACTTC. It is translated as CASSLPGQGRYEQYF. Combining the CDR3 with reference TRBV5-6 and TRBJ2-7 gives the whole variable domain DAGVTQSPTHLIKTRGQQVTLRCSPKSGHDTVSWYQQALGQGPQFIFQYYEEEERQRGNFPDRFSGHQFPNYSSELNVNALLLGDSALYLCASSLPGQGRYEQYFGPGTRLTVT.

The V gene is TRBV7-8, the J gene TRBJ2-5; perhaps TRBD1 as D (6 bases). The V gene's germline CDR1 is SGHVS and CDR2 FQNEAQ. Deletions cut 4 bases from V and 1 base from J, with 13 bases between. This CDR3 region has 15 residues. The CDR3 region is CASSSRQDTQETQYF. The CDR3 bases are TGTGCCAGCAGCTCGAGACAGGACACCCAAGAGACCCAGTACTTC.

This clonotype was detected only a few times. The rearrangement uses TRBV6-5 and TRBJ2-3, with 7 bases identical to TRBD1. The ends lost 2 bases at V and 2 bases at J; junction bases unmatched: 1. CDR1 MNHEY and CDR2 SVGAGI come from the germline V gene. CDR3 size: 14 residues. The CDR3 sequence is CASSYRGPTDTQYF. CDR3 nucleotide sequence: TGTGCCAGCAGTTACAGGGGGCCCACAGATACGCAGTATTTT.

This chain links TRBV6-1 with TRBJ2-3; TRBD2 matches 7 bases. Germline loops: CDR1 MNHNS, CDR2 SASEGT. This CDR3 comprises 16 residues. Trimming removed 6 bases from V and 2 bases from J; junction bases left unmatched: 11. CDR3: CASSAYGLADTDTQYF. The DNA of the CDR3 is TGTGCCAGCAGCGCCTACGGGCTAGCGGACACAGATACGCAGTATTTT.

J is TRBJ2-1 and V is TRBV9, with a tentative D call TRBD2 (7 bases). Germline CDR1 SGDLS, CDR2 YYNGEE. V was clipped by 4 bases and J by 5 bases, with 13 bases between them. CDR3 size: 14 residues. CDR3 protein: CASSTKGGDNEQFF. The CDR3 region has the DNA TGTGCCAGCAGCACAAAGGGGGGGGACAATGAGCAGTTCTTC.

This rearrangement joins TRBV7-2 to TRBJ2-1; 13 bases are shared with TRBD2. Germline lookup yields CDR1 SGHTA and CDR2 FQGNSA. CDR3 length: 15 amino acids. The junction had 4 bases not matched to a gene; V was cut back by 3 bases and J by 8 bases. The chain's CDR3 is CASSFTSGRAHEQFF. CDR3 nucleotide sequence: TGTGCCAGCAGCTTCACTAGCGGGAGGGCCCATGAGCAGTTCTTC.

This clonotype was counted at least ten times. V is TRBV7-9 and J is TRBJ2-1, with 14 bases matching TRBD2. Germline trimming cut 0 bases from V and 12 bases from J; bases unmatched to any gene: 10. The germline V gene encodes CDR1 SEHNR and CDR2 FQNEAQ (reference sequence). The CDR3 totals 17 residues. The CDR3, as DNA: TGTGCCAGCAGCTTAGCGCAGGGACTAGCGGGAGAGGTAGGGCAGTTCTTC. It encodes CASSLAQGLAGEVGQFF.

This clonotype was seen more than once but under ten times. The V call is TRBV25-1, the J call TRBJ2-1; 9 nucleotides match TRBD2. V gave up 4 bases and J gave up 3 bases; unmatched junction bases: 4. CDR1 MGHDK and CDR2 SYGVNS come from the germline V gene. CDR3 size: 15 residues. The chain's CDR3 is CASSGASGVYNEQFF. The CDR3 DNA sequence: TGTGCCAGCAGTGGGGCTAGCGGGGTCTACAATGAGCAGTTCTTC.

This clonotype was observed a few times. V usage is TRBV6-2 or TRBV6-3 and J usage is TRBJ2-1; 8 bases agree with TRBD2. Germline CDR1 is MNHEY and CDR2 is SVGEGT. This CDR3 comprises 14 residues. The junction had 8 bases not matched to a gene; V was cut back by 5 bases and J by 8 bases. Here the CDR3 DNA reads TGTGCCAGCAGTATAGCGGGAAGGGGCTATGAGCAGTTCTTC. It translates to CASSIAGRGYEQFF.

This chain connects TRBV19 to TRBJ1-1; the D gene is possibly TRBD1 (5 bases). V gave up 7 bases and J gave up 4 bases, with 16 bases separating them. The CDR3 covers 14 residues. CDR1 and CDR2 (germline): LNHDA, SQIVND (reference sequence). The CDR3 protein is CASTPRGIGTEAFF. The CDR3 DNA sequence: TGTGCCAGTACCCCCCGGGGGATAGGCACTGAAGCTTTCTTT.

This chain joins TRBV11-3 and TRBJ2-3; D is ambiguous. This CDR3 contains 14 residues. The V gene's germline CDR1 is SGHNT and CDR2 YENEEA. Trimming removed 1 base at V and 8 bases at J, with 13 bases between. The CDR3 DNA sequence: TGTGCCAGCAGCTTAGCGGGCCCTTCCTCTACGCAGTATTTT. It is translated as CASSLAGPSSTQYF.

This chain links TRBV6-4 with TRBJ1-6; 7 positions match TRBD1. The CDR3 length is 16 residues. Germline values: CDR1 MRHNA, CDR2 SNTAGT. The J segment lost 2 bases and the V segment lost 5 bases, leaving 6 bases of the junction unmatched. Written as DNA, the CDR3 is TGTGCCAGCAGTTACCTTGGGACAGCCTATAATTCACCCCTCCACTTT. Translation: CASSYLGTAYNSPLHF.

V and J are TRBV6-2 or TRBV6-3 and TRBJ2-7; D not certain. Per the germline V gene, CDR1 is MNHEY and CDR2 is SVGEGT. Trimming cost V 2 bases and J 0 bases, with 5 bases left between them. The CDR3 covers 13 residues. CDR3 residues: CASSYASSYEQYV. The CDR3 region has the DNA TGTGCCAGCAGTTACGCAAGCTCCTACGAGCAGTACGTC.

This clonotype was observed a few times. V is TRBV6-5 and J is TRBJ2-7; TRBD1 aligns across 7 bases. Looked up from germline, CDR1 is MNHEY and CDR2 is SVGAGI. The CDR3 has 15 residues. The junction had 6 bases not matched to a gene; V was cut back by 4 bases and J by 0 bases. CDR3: CASSSLRDSSYEQYF. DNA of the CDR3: TGTGCCAGCAGTTCGCTAAGGGACAGCTCCTACGAGCAGTACTTC.

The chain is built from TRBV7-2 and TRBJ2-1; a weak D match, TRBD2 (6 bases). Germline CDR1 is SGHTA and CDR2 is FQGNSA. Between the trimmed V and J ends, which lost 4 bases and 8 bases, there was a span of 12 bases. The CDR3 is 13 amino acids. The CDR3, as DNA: TGTGCCAGCAGCTCGGGACTTCTAGATGAGCAGTTCTTC. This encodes CASSSGLLDEQFF.

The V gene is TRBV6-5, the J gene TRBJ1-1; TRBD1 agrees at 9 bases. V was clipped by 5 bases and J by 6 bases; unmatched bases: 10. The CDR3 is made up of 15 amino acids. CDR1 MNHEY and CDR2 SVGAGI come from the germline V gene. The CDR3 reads CASSKGQGIGAEAFF. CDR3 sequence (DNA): TGTGCCAGCAGTAAGGGACAGGGAATAGGGGCTGAAGCTTTCTTT.

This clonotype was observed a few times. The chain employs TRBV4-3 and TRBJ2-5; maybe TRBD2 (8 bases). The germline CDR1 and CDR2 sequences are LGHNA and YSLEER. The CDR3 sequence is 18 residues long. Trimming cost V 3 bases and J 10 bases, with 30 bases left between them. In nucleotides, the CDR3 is TGCGCCAGCAGCCAGTCTGTAGTACAGGGGCTACTCGCGGGGGGCCAGTACTTC. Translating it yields CASSQSVVQGLLAGGQYF.

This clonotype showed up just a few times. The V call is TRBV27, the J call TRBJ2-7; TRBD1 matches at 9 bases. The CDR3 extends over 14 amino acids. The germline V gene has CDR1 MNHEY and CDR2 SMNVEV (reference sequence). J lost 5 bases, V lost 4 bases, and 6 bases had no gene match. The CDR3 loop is CASSSGTGIDEQYF. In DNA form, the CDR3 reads TGTGCCAGCAGTTCCGGGACAGGGATCGACGAGCAGTACTTC.

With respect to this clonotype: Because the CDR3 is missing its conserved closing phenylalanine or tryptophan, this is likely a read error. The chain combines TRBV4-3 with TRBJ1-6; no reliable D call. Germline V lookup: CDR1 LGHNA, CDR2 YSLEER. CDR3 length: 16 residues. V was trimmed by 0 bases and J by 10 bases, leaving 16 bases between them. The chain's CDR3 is CASSQEGRQTNSPLHS. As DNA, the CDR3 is TGCGCCAGCAGCCAAGAAGGGCGGCAGACTAACTCACCCCTCCACTCT.

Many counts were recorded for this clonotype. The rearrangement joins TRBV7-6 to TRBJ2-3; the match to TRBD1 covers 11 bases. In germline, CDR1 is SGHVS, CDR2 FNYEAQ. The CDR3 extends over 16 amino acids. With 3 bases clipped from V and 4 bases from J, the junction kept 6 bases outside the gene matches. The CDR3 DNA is TGTGCCAGCAGCTTGGTGGCGGGACAGGGGGCAGATACGCAGTATTTT. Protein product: CASSLVAGQGADTQYF.

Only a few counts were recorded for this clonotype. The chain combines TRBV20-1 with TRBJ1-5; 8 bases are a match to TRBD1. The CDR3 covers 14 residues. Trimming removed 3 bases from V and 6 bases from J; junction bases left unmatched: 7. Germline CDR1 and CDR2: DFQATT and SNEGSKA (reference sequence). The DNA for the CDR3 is TGCAGTGCTAGGACAGGGGATGGGATTCAGCCCCAGCATTTT. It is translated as CSARTGDGIQPQHF.

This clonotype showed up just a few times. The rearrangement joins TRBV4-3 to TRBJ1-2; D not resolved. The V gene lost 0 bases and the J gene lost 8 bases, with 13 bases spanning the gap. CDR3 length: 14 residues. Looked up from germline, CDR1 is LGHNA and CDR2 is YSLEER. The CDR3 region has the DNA TGCGCCAGCAGCCAAGAGAAAGGGCTGAACGGCTACACCTTC. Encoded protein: CASSQEKGLNGYTF.

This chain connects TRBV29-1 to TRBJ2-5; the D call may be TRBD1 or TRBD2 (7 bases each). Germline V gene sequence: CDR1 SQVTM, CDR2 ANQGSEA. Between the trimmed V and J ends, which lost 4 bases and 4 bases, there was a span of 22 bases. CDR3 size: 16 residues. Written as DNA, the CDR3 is TGCAGCGTTGGGGGGGGAAGACAGGGAATAGGAGAGACCCAGTACTTC. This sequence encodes CSVGGGRQGIGETQYF.

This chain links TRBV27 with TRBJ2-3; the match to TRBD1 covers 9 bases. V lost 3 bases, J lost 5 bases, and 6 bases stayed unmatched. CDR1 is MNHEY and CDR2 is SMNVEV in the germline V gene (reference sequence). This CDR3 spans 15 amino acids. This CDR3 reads CASSFPGQGRDTQYF. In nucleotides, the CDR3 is TGTGCCAGCAGTTTTCCGGGACAGGGTCGAGATACGCAGTATTTT.

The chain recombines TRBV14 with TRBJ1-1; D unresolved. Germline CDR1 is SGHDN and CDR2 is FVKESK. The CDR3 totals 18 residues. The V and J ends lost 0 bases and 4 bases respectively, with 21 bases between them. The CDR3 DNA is TGTGCCAGCAGCCAAGATATCACCGCGGGCCTGTGGGGCACTGAAGCTTTCTTT. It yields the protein CASSQDITAGLWGTEAFF. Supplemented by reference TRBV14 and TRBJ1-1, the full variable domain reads EAGVTQFPSHSVIEKGQTVTLRCDPISGHDNLYWYRRVMGKEIKFLLHFVKESKQDESGMPNNRFLAERTGGTYSTLKVQPAELEDSGVYFCASSQDITAGLWGTEAFFGQGTRLTVV.